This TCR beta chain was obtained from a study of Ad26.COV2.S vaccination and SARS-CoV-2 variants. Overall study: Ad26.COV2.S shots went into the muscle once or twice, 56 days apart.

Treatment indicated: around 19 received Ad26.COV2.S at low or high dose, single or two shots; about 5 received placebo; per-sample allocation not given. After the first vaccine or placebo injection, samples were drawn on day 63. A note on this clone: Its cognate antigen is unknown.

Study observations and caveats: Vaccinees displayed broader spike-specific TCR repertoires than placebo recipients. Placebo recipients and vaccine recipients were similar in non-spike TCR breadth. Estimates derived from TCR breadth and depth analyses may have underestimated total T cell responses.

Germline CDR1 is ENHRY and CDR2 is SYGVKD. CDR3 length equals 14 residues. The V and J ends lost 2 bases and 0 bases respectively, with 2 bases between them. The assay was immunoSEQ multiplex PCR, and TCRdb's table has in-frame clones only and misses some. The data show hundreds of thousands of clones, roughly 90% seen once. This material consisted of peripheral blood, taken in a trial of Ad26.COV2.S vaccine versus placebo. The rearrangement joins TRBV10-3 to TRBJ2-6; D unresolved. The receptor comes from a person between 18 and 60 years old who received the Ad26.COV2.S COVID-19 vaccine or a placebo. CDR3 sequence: CAISENSGANVLTF. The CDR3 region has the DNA TGTGCCATCAGTGAGAACTCTGGGGCCAACGTCCTGACTTTC.